This T cell receptor (beta chain) was recovered during a study of regulatory T cells in long-lasting Graves disease. Study details: Antithyroid drug exposure in newly diagnosed Graves' patients had lasted under 3 months. Study results and caveats: Samples came from peripheral blood alone, without thyroid tissue.

As for time point: newly diagnosed GD, antithyroid drugs for less than 3 months. Following extraction of RNA from PBMCs, that RNA was used to make the TCR library. CDR3 length: 17 amino acids. Germline values: CDR1 KGHSH, CDR2 LQKENI. V was trimmed by 3 bases and J by 4 bases, leaving 20 bases between them. CDR3-region Arm-PCR and iRepertoire HTBI primers produced the TCR beta libraries. TCRdb reprocessed the multiplex PCR reads with MiXCR, giving one entry per CDR3 protein. This sample has about 560,000 distinct CDR3 sequences, with about 16% found just once. Concerning this clonotype: The antigen remains unidentified.

This same sample was also taken into another study, of T cells in Graves' hyperthyroidism and ophthalmopathy. That report notes: During a first-round RT-PCR of the TCR CDR3, the HTBI primer set was used.

This rearrangement joins TRBV18 to TRBJ2-3, with TRBD1 as a possible D gene (5 bases). This specimen consisted of peripheral blood mononuclear cells (PBMCs), obtained at new diagnosis, from a patient treated with antithyroid drugs. This receptor was taken from a man younger than 30 with Graves disease. CDR3 protein: CASSPNGATFLADTQYF. CDR3 sequence (DNA): TGTGCCAGCTCACCGAATGGGGCTACCTTTTTGGCAGATACGCAGTATTTT.